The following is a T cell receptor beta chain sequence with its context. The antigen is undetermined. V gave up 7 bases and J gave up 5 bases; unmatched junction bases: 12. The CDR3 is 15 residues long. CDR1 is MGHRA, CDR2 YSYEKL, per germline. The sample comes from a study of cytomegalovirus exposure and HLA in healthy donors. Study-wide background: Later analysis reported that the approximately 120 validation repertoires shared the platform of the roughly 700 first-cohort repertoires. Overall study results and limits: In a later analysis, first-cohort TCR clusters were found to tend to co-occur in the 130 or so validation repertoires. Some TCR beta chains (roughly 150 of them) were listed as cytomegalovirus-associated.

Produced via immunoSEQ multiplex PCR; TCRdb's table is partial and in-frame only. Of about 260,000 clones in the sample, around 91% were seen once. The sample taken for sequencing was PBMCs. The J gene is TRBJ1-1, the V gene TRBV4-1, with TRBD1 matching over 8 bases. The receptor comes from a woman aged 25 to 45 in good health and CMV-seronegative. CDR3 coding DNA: TGCGCCAGCACCGCCGGACAGGGAGTGACAACTGAAGCTTTCTTT. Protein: CASTAGQGVTTEAFF.